One sample yielded the 21 T cell receptor beta chains listed below, sequenced in a study of blood T cells in healthy people across ages. With a J-beta primer mix and a sample-barcoded 5' primer, a second PCR ran about 7 to 12 cycles. Each CDR3 protein is one row after TCRdb ran MiXCR on the 5' RACE reads. The top ten clones hold roughly 18% of a sample with roughly 570,000 distinct CDR3 sequences, 25% to 30% of them seen once. The sequenced sample consisted of blood. Receptors were obtained from a woman aged 70-85 years in good health.

This clonotype was observed once. The gene calls are TRBV6-5 and TRBJ1-2, with TRBD1 matching 10 bases. The CDR3 is 14 amino acids. The trim removed 0 bases at V and 14 bases at J, leaving 9 bases unmatched. From germline, CDR1 is MNHEY and CDR2 SVGAGI. CDR3 sequence (DNA): TGTGCCAGCAGTTACTCTTTGAGACAGGGGGCAGAGACCTTC. This encodes CASSYSLRQGAETF.

CDR3 in DNA: TGTGCCAGCAGGTCCAAAGGAGGCTACACCTTC. This sequence encodes CASRSKGGYTF. The V gene is TRBV6-5, the J gene TRBJ1-2; D remains unclear. The germline gives CDR1 MNHEY, CDR2 SVGAGI. V lost 6 bases to trimming and J lost 8 bases, with 10 bases between them. This CDR3 contains 11 residues.

The chain joins TRBV12-3 or TRBV12-4 to TRBJ1-1, with TRBD1 matching over 11 bases. This CDR3 comprises 15 residues. J was trimmed by 3 bases and V by 4 bases; bases with no gene match: 4. In DNA, the CDR3 is TGTGCCAGCAGTTCATGGACAGGGGGCCACACTGAAGCTTTCTTT. It specifies CASSSWTGGHTEAFF.

This clonotype was observed at least ten times. The gene calls are TRBV5-5 and TRBJ2-5; 11 bases are shared with TRBD1. The CDR3 runs to 15 residues. Looked up from germline, CDR1 is SGHKS and CDR2 is YYEKEE (reference sequence). V gave up 3 bases and J gave up 5 bases; unmatched junction bases: 6. The CDR3 region is CASSYGQGAWETQYF. The DNA of the CDR3 is TGTGCCAGCAGCTACGGACAGGGGGCGTGGGAGACCCAGTACTTC.

The V gene is TRBV10-3, the J gene TRBJ1-2; TRBD1 matches 7 bases. The CDR3 has 15 amino acids. Germline CDR1 and CDR2: ENHRY and SYGVKD. After removal of 1 base from V and 10 bases from J, the junction contained 12 bases not matched to a gene. The CDR3 region is CAISEFRDSTPLYTF. Written as DNA, the CDR3 is TGTGCCATCAGTGAGTTCCGGGACAGTACTCCTCTCTACACCTTC.

This clonotype appeared a few times. This chain uses TRBV7-2 with TRBJ2-7; D could derive from TRBD1 or TRBD2 (5 bases each). Trimming shortened V by 2 bases and J by 3 bases, and 11 bases separated the two germline ends. Germline V gene sequence: CDR1 SGHTA, CDR2 FQGNSA. The CDR3 covers 14 residues. CDR3: CASSLTRGDYEQYF. DNA for the CDR3: TGTGCCAGCAGCTTAACAAGGGGAGACTACGAGCAGTACTTC.

The sample holds a few counts of this clonotype. This chain links TRBV20-1 with TRBJ2-7, with D perhaps TRBD2 (7 bases). This CDR3 is built from 13 residues. CDR1 is DFQATT, CDR2 SNEGSKA, per germline (reference sequence). The germline V and J ends were trimmed by 0 bases and 5 bases, with 11 bases remaining between them. The CDR3 protein is CSARDRRGHEQYF. CDR3 nucleotides: TGCAGTGCTAGAGATCGGCGGGGGCACGAGCAGTACTTC.

CDR3 amino acids: CASSLGPGDQETQYF. The CDR3 coding sequence is TGCGCCAGCAGCTTGGGGCCGGGGGACCAAGAGACCCAGTACTTC. V is TRBV5-1 and J is TRBJ2-5; a possible D gene is TRBD2 (6 bases). This CDR3 is built from 15 residues. From germline, CDR1 is SGHRS and CDR2 YFSETQ. Trimming left V 0 bases short and J 0 bases short, with 9 bases between.

This clonotype was observed once. One junction end disagrees with the germline gene, perhaps due to a read error. The V gene is TRBV7-2, the J gene TRBJ2-3, with D possibly TRBD1 on 6 matching bases. From germline, CDR1 is SGHTA and CDR2 FQGNSA. CDR3 length: 16 residues. As DNA, the CDR3 is TGTGCCAGCAGCCCCAGGGGACGTATAAGCACAGATACGCGGTATTTT. This codes for CASSPRGRISTDTRYF.

This clonotype was found a few times. J is TRBJ2-5 and V is TRBV6-1, with TRBD1 matching 9 bases. Trimming at V came to 2 bases and at J to 6 bases, leaving 7 bases not matched to a gene. Germline CDR1 MNHNS, CDR2 SASEGT. The CDR3 sequence is 15 residues long. The CDR3 region is CASSEIGDRDKTQYF. CDR3 coding DNA: TGTGCCAGCAGTGAAATTGGGGACAGGGATAAGACCCAGTACTTC.

The genes are TRBV20-1 and TRBJ1-2, with no clear D. In germline, CDR1 is DFQATT, CDR2 SNEGSKA (reference sequence). Trimming pared 0 bases from V and 2 bases from J, leaving 13 bases between. This CDR3 is 15 amino acids long. The CDR3: CSARDLPGQNYGYTF. CDR3 in DNA: TGCAGTGCTAGAGATTTACCAGGCCAAAACTATGGCTACACCTTC.

The rearrangement links TRBV12-3 or TRBV12-4 to TRBJ2-7, with D possibly being TRBD1 (6 bases). V was trimmed by 3 bases and J by 0 bases, leaving 15 bases between them. The CDR3 extends over 16 amino acids. DNA for the CDR3: TGTGCCAGCAGTTTTGGGGGCGTTCGAGGCTCCTACGAGCAGTACTTC. Translation gives CASSFGGVRGSYEQYF.

Only a few counts were recorded for this clonotype. The chain recombines TRBV5-1 with TRBJ1-1, with 7 bases that match TRBD1. The trim removed 4 bases at V and 2 bases at J, leaving 5 bases unmatched. Germline CDR1 reads SGHRS; CDR2 reads YFSETQ. There are 14 residues in the CDR3. CDR3: CASSRGTANTEAFF. The CDR3 DNA reads TGCGCCAGCAGCCGAGGGACAGCCAACACTGAAGCTTTCTTT.

The genes are TRBV29-1 and TRBJ1-4; TRBD1 matches 10 bases. The CDR3 has 15 amino acids. Germline V CDR1 and CDR2: SQVTM, ANQGSEA. V lost 7 bases, J lost 10 bases, and 15 bases stayed unmatched. This CDR3 is CSATISGTGVGKLFF. The CDR3 nucleotides read TGCAGCGCCACAATTTCGGGGACAGGGGTTGGAAAACTGTTTTTT.

The chain couples TRBV3-1 to TRBJ2-2; D may correspond to TRBD1 or TRBD2 (5 bases each). The CDR3 loop spans 15 amino acids. Germline V lookup: CDR1 LGHDT, CDR2 YNNKEL (reference sequence). Trimming cost V 3 bases and J 0 bases, with 8 bases left between them. CDR3 region: CASSQGRSNTGELFF. CDR3 nucleotide sequence: TGTGCCAGCAGCCAGGGACGTTCGAACACCGGGGAGCTGTTTTTT.

This clonotype has a handful of counts. This rearrangement joins TRBV2 to TRBJ1-5, with no clear D. The germline V and J ends were trimmed by 6 bases and 5 bases, with 14 bases remaining between them. The CDR3 length is 14 residues. Germline V gene lookup returns CDR1 SNHLY and CDR2 FYNNEI. CDR3 in amino acids: CASSPGEVYQPQHF. CDR3 DNA: TGTGCCAGCAGCCCGGGTGAGGTTTATCAGCCCCAGCATTTT.

This clonotype was observed a handful of times. This chain joins TRBV6-1 and TRBJ2-6; 8 positions agree with TRBD1. The CDR3 spans 15 residues. Unmatched junction bases numbered 2, after V lost 5 bases and J lost 2 bases. The V gene's germline CDR1 is MNHNS and CDR2 SASEGT. The CDR3 protein is CASSNRGAGANVLTF. The CDR3 nucleotides are TGTGCCAGCAGTAACAGGGGGGCTGGGGCCAACGTCCTGACTTTC.

V usage is TRBV6-1 and J usage is TRBJ2-5; D gene unclear. The closer fit of TRBJ2-1 to the DNA end suggests the J call may be wrong. CDR1 is MNHNS, CDR2 SASEGT, per germline. CDR3 size: 13 residues. The chain's CDR3 is CASSESPFDEQFF. CDR3 sequence (DNA): TGTGCCAGCAGTGAATCCCCCTTCGATGAGCAGTTCTTC.

This chain links TRBV12-3 or TRBV12-4 with TRBJ1-1, with D uncertain. The V and J ends lost 3 bases and 6 bases respectively, with 5 bases between them. The CDR3 runs 11 residues. The CDR3, as DNA: TGTGCCAGCAGTTTGCTCGCTGAAGCTTTCTTT. Translated, it gives CASSLLAEAFF.

V usage is TRBV5-1 and J usage is TRBJ2-5; 8 bases agree with TRBD2. The J call is doubtful: the DNA matches TRBJ2-1 better. Germline V gene sequence: CDR1 SGHRS, CDR2 YFSETQ. The CDR3 loop spans 16 amino acids. The CDR3 region has the DNA TGCGCCAGCAGCCCGTCAGCGGGGGACTTCTACAATGAGCAGTTCTTC. Translating gives CASSPSAGDFYNEQFF.

J is TRBJ1-1 and V is TRBV5-1; D might be TRBD1 (5 bases). Looked up from germline, CDR1 is SGHRS and CDR2 is YFSETQ. The CDR3 sequence is 12 residues long. Trimming removed 4 bases from V and 8 bases from J, with 12 bases in between. Written as DNA, the CDR3 is TGCGCCAGCAGCCAACTAGACAGAGAAGCTTTCTTT. Its translation: CASSQLDREAFF.